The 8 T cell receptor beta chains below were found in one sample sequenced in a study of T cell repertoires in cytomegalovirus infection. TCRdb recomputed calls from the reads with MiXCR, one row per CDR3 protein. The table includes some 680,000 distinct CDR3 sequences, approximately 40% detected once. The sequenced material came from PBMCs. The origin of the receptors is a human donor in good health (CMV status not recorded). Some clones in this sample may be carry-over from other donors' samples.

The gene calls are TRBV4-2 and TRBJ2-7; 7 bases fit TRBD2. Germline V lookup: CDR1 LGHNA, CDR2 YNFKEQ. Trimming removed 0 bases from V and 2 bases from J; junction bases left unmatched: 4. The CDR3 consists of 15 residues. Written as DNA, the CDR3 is TGTGCCAGCAGCCAAGATGGCGGGAGCCCCTACGAGCAGTACTTC. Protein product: CASSQDGGSPYEQYF.

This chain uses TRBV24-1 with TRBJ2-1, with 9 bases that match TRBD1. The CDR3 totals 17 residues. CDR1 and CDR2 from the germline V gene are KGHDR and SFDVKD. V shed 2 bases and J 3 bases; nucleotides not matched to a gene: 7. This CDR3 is CATSDSPGTGIYNEQFF. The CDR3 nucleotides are TGTGCCACCAGTGATTCGCCCGGGACAGGGATCTACAATGAGCAGTTCTTC.

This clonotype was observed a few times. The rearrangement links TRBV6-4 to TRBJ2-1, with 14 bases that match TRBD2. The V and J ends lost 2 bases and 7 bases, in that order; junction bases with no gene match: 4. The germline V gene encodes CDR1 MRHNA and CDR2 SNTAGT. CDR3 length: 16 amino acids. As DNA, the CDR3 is TGTGCCAGCAGTGACGAGGGACTAGCGGGAGTGAATGAGCAGTTCTTC. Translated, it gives CASSDEGLAGVNEQFF.

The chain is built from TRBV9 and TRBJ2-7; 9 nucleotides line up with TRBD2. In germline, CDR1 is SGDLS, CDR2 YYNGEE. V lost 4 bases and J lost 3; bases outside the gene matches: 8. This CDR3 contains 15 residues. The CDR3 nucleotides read TGTGCCAGCAGCACGACGGCGGGGGGGTTCTACGAGCAGTACTTC. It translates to CASSTTAGGFYEQYF.

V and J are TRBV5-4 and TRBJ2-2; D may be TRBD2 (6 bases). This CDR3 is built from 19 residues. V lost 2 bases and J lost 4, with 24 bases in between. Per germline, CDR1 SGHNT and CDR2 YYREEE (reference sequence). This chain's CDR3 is CASSFEWSVGLARTGELFF. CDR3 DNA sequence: TGTGCCAGCAGCTTTGAGTGGTCTGTGGGTCTAGCGCGCACCGGGGAGCTGTTTTTT.

The chain's CDR3 is CASSYRQGSNTEAFF. The CDR3 DNA sequence: TGTGCCAGCAGTTACAGGCAGGGATCGAACACTGAAGCTTTCTTT. The rearrangement joins TRBV6-6 to TRBJ1-1; weak D call: TRBD1 (5 bases). V was pared by 2 bases and J by 1 base, with 11 bases between. The CDR3 extends over 15 amino acids. CDR1 MNHNY and CDR2 SVGAGI come from the germline V gene (reference sequence).

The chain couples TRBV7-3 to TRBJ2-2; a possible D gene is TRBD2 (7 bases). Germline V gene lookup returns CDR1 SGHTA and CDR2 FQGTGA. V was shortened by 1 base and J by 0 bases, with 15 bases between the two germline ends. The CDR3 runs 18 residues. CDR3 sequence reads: CASSLRRGPFANTGELFF. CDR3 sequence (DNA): TGTGCCAGCAGCTTAAGGCGGGGGCCGTTCGCGAACACCGGGGAGCTGTTTTTT. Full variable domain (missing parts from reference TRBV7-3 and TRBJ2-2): GAGVSQTPSNKVTEKGKYVELRCDPISGHTALYWYRQSLGQGPEFLIYFQGTGAADDSGLPNDRFFAVRPEGSVSTLKIQRTERGDSAVYLCASSLRRGPFANTGELFFGEGSRLTVL.

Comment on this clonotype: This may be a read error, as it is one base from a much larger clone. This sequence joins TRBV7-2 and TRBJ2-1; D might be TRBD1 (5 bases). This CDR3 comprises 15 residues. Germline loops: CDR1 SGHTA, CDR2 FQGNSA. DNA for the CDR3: TGTGCCATCAGCTTAGGGGTCGCCTCCTACAATGAGCAGTTCTTC. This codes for CAISLGVASYNEQFF.